Reported below is one T cell receptor (beta chain). Its specificity is unknown. The data were taken from a study of cytomegalovirus exposure and HLA in healthy donors. The wider study: About 80 million unique TCRs from HLA-typed donors made up an early data release. Study-wide points: Apart from CMV serostatus, no immune exposure information was available.

60 Vbeta and 13 Jbeta primers were used in PCR. Produced via immunoSEQ multiplex PCR; TCRdb's table is partial and in-frame only. The sample yields approximately 130,000 clones, more than 65% seen once. The germline V gene has CDR1 LNHDA and CDR2 SQIVND (reference sequence). Trimming removed 4 bases from V and 6 bases from J; junction bases left unmatched: 2. The length of the CDR3 is 12 residues. Sample: PBMCs. The chain has TRBV19 and TRBJ1-1; 7 bases agree with TRBD1. The source is a man between 18 and 35 years old in good health and CMV-seropositive. CDR3 DNA sequence: TGTGCCAGTAGTAACAGGGGTGCTGAAGCTTTCTTT. This translates into CASSNRGAEAFF.